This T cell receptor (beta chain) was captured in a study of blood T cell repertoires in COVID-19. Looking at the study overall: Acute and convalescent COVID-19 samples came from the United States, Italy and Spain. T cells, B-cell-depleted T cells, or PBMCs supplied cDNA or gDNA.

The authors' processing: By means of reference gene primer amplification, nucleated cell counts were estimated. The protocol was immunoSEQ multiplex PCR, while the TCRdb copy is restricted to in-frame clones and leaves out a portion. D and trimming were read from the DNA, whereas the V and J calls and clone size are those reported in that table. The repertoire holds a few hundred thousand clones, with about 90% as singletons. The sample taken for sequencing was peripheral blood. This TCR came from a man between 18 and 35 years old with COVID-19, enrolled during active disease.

CDR3 bases: TGCGCCAGCAGCCGCGGGAGCAGGGCTGGGGCCAACGTCCTGACTTTC. Its protein is CASSRGSRAGANVLTF. The chain employs TRBV4-1 and TRBJ2-6, with TRBD2 matching over 7 bases. CDR3 length equals 16 residues. Germline CDR1 is MGHRA and CDR2 is YSYEKL. V lost 4 bases, J lost 2 bases, and 5 bases stayed unmatched.